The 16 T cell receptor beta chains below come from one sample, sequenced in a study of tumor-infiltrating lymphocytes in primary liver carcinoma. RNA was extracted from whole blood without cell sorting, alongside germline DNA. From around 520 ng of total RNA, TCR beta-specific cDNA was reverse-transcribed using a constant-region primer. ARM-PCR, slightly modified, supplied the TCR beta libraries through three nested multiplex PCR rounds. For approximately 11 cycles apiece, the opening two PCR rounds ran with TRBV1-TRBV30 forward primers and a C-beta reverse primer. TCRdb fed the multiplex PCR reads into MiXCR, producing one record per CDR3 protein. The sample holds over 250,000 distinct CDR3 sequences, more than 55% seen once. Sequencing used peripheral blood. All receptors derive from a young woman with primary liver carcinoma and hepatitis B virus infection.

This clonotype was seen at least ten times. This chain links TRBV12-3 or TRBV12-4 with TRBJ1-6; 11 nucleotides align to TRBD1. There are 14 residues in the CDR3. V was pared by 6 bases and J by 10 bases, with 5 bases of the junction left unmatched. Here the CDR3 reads CASSPDRGQSPLHF. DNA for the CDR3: TGTGCCAGCAGCCCGGACAGGGGGCAGTCACCCCTCCACTTT.

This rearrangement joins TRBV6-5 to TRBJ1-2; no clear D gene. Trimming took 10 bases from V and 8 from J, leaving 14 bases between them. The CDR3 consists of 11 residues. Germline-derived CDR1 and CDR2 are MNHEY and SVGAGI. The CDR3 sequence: CAIKREAGYTF. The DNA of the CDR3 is TGTGCCATCAAGAGGGAGGCGGGCTACACCTTC.

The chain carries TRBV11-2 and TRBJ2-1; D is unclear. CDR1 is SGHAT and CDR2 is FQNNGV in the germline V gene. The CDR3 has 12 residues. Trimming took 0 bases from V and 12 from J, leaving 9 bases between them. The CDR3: CASSLDYEGQFF. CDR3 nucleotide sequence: TGTGCCAGCAGCTTAGATTACGAAGGGCAGTTCTTC.

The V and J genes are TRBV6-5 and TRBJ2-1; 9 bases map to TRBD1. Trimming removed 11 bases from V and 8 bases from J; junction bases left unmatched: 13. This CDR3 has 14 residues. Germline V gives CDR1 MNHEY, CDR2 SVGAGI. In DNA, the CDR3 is TGTGCCGTGAAGGGACAGGGTTTGAGGGATGAGCAGTTCTTC. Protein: CAVKGQGLRDEQFF.

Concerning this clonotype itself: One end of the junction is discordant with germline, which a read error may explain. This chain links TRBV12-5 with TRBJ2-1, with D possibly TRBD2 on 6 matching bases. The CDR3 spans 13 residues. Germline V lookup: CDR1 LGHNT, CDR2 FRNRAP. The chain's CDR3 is CTSSKGAGNEQFF. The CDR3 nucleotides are TGTACTAGTTCCAAAGGGGCGGGGAATGAACAGTTCTTC.

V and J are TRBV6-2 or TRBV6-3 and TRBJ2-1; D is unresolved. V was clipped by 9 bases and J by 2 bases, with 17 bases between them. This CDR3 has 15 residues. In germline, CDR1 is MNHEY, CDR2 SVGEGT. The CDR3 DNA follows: TGTGCCAGTAACTGGAACGGGTTAACCTACAATGAGCAGTTCTTC. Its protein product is CASNWNGLTYNEQFF.

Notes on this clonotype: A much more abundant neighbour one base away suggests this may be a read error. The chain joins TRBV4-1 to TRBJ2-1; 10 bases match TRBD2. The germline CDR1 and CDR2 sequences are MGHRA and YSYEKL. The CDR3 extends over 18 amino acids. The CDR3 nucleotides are TGCGTCAGCAGCCAGAATCACCCAGGAGCGGGAGGGTTGAATGAGCAGTTCTTC. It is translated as CVSSQNHPGAGGLNEQFF.

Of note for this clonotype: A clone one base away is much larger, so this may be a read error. CDR3 residues: CASKNGRASEQFF. CDR3 sequence (DNA): TGTGCCAGCAAGAACGGGAGGGCCAGTGAGCAGTTCTTC. The rearrangement joins TRBV6-5 to TRBJ2-1, with 8 nucleotides matching TRBD2. The CDR3 extends over 13 amino acids. Germline CDR1 and CDR2: MNHEY and SVGAGI. After removal of 7 bases from V and 9 bases from J, the junction contained 8 bases not matched to a gene.

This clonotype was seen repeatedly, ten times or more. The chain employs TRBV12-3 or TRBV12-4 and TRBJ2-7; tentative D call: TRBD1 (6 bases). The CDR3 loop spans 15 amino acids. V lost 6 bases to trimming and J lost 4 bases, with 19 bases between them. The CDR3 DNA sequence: TGTGCCAGCAGCCCGGGTGGGCAGAGGGGGTACGAGCAGTACTTC. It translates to CASSPGGQRGYEQYF.

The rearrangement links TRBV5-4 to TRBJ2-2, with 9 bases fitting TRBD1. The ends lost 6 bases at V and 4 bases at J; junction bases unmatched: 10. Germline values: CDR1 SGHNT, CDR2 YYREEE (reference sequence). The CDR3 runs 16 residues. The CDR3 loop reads CASNHPGQGSTGELFF. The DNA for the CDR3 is TGTGCCAGCAACCACCCCGGACAGGGGTCCACCGGGGAGCTGTTTTTT. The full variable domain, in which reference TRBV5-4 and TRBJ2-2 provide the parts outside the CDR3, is ETGVTQSPTHLIKTRGQQVTLRCSSQSGHNTVSWYQQALGQGPQFIFQYYREEENGRGNFPPRFSGLQFPNYSSELNVNALELDDSALYLCASNHPGQGSTGELFFGEGSRLTVL.

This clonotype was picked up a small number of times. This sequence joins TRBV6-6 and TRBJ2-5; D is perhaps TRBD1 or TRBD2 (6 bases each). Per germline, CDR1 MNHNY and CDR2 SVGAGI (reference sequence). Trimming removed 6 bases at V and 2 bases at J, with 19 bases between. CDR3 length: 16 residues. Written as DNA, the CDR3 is TGTGCCAGCAGCGTTCCCGGGGGCGCGGGTCAAGAGACCCAGTACTTC. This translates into CASSVPGGAGQETQYF.

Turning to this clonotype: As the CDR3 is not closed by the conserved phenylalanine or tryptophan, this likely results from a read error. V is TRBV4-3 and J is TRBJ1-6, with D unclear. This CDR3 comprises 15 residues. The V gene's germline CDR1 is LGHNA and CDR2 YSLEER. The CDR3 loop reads CASSQDITAVQPLHI. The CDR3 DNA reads TGTGCCAGCAGCCAAGATATCACCGCCGTTCAGCCCCTCCACATT.

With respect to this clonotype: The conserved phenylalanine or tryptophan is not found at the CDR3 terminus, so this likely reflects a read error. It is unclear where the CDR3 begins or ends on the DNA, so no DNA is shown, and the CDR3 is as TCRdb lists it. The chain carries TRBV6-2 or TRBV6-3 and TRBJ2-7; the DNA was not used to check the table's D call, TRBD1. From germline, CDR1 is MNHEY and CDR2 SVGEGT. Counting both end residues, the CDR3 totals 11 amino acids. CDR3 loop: CACGGAGEHYL.

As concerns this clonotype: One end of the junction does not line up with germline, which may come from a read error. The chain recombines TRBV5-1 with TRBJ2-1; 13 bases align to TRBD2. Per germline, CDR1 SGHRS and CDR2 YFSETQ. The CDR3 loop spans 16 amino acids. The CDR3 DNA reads TGCACCAGCAGCTTCGGACTAGCGGGAGCGGGCAATGAGCAGTTCTTC. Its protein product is CTSSFGLAGAGNEQFF.

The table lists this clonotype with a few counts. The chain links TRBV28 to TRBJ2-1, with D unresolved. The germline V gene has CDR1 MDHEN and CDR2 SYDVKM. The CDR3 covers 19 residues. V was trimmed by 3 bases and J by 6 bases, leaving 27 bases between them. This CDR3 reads CASSFAREAGRRAGNEQFF. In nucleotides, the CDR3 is TGTGCCAGCAGTTTTGCTCGAGAGGCAGGCCGAAGGGCCGGCAATGAGCAGTTCTTC.

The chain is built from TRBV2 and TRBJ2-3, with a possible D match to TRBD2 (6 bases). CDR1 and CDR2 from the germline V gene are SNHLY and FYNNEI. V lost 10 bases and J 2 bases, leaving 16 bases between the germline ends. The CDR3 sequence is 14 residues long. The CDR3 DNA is TGTGCCACAACCGGCGGGGTCTTCACAGATACGCAGTATTTT. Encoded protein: CATTGGVFTDTQYF.